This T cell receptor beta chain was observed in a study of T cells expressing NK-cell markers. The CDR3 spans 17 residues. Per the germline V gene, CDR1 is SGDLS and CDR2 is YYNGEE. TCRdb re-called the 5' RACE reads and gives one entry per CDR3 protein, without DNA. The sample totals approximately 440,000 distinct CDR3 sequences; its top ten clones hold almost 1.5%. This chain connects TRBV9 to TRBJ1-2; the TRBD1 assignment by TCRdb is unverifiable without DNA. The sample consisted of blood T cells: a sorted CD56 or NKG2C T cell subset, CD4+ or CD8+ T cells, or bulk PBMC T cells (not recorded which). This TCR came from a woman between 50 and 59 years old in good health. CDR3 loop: CASSGGGDRGSNYGYTF.